The clone carrying this T cell receptor beta chain was recorded many times. Its target is not known. This entry comes from a study of T-cell memory formation after mild COVID-19. Study details: Largely, the TCR clusters proved donor specific. Notes on the study in general: Certain responding clones were present in pre-infection memory, suggesting participation of cross-reactive memory. CD4+ contracting clones were mainly CM and EM; CD8+ ones, EMRA. Day 37-peaking second-wave clones had unconfirmed SARS-CoV-2 specificity.

TCRdb recomputed calls from the 5' RACE reads with MiXCR, one row per CDR3 protein. The sample yields approximately 180,000 distinct CDR3 sequences, 16% seen once. V was clipped by 2 bases and J by 3 bases, with 17 bases between them. CDR1 is SGHRS and CDR2 is YFSETQ in the germline V gene. This CDR3 is built from 17 residues. This rearrangement joins TRBV5-1 to TRBJ2-2, with TRBD1 as a possible D gene (8 bases). The origin of this receptor is an adult woman who had mild COVID-19 (a few samples of this study predate the infection). Cell type and time point are not known. The sample taken for sequencing was PBMCs or a T cell subset sorted from them (not recorded which). CDR3 coding DNA: TGCGCCAGCAGCTTAACAAGACAGGGGAGGGACACCGGGGAGCTGTTTTTT. Its translation: CASSLTRQGRDTGELFF.